The table lists the clone carrying this T cell receptor (beta chain) with a count of one. Its specificity is not known. These data are taken from a study of CD8+CD57+ T cells in acquired aplastic anemia. Whole-study findings and limits: Controls and patients did not differ significantly in CD8+ Simpson's diversity.

The study profiled TCR beta VDJ and CDR3 using genomic DNA as template. A single record per CDR3 protein comes from TCRdb applying MiXCR to the reads. Here the sample spans roughly 160,000 distinct CDR3 sequences, approximately 60% being singletons. Per the germline V gene, CDR1 is SEHNR and CDR2 is FQNEAQ (reference sequence). CDR3 length: 14 amino acids. Trimming took off 5 bases at V and 6 bases at J, with 11 bases between the two ends. This sequence was found in a human donor in good health. The gene calls are TRBV7-9 and TRBJ1-6; perhaps TRBD1 as D (6 bases). The specimen was sorted CD4+, CD8+, or CD8+CD57+ T cells (not recorded which) from PBMCs. CDR3 loop: CASSTADSNSPLHF. Here the CDR3 DNA reads TGTGCCAGCAGCACCGCGGACAGTAATTCACCCCTCCACTTT. Variable domain in full (rest from reference TRBV7-9 and TRBJ1-6): DTGVSQNPRHKITKRGQNVTFRCDPISEHNRLYWYRQTLGQGPEFLTYFQNEAQLEKSRLLSDRFSAERPKGSFSTLEIQRTEQGDSAMYLCASSTADSNSPLHFGNGTRLTVT.